A single sample gave rise to the 32 T cell receptor beta chains below, sequenced in a study of blood T cell repertoires in COVID-19. This table comes from immunoSEQ multiplex PCR, and its TCRdb copy is limited to in-frame clones, with some not included. The table has tens of thousands of clones, 65% to 80% seen once. The sample was peripheral blood. The receptors were gathered from a human donor in a cohort sampled during active COVID-19.

The chain recombines TRBV6-5 with TRBJ2-7; D is possibly TRBD2 (7 bases). Trimming took off 0 bases at V and 5 bases at J, with 14 bases between the two ends. CDR3 length: 15 amino acids. The germline CDR1 and CDR2 sequences are MNHEY and SVGAGI. CDR3 in amino acids: CASSYSGGRGNEQYF. DNA of the CDR3: TGTGCCAGCAGTTACTCGGGTGGGAGGGGGAACGAGCAGTACTTC.

This clone has only a few counts. The V call is TRBV19, the J call TRBJ1-6; 7 bases are a match to TRBD1. The CDR3 is 15 amino acids. The germline CDR1 and CDR2 sequences are LNHDA and SQIVND (reference sequence). Losses at the gene ends were 4 bases for V and 10 bases for J; bases not matched to a gene: 10. The CDR3 is CASSTLLTGKSPLHF. The CDR3, as DNA: TGTGCCAGTAGTACTCTCTTGACAGGGAAGTCACCCCTCCACTTT.

Comments on this clone: Other DNA sequences in this sample translate to the same CDR3. This chain joins TRBV19 and TRBJ2-5, with a possible D match to TRBD2 (6 bases). V lost 2 bases and J 5 bases, leaving 9 bases between the germline ends. There are 13 residues in the CDR3. CDR1 is LNHDA, CDR2 SQIVND, per germline (reference sequence). CDR3 loop: CASSIQGGETQYF. The CDR3 bases are TGTGCCAGTAGTATACAGGGAGGCGAGACCCAGTACTTC.

V is TRBV7-3 and J is TRBJ1-2; D is possibly TRBD1 (6 bases). Looked up from germline, CDR1 is SGHTA and CDR2 is FQGTGA. This CDR3 contains 16 residues. Trimming removed 0 bases from V and 0 bases from J, with 11 bases in between. In nucleotides, the CDR3 is TGTGCCAGCAGCTTAACCGGACAGACATCTAACTATGGCTACACCTTC. This translates into CASSLTGQTSNYGYTF.

Of note for this clone: The sample holds other DNA sequences that translate to the same CDR3. The V call is TRBV28, the J call TRBJ2-2; D not resolved. The CDR3 has 13 residues. V lost 3 bases to trimming and J lost 9 bases, with 11 bases between them. From germline, CDR1 is MDHEN and CDR2 SYDVKM. CDR3 residues: CASSFAQARELFF. CDR3 coding DNA: TGTGCCAGCAGTTTTGCTCAGGCCAGGGAGCTGTTTTTT.

This clone was observed at least ten times. The V gene is TRBV9, the J gene TRBJ2-1; D might be TRBD2 (6 bases). The CDR3 runs 14 residues. V gave up 3 bases and J gave up 7 bases, with 14 bases separating them. Germline-derived CDR1 and CDR2 are SGDLS and YYNGEE. The CDR3 region has the DNA TGTGCCAGCAGCGCTGGGTGGGGGGAAAATGAGCAGTTCTTC. Amino acids: CASSAGWGENEQFF.

The chain employs TRBV28 and TRBJ2-1, with 8 nucleotides matching TRBD1. CDR1 is MDHEN and CDR2 is SYDVKM in the germline V gene. Germline trimming cut 5 bases from V and 10 bases from J; bases unmatched to any gene: 13. This CDR3 has 15 residues. CDR3 sequence reads: CASSIRTGWGLEQFF. CDR3 coding DNA: TGTGCCAGCAGTATCCGGACAGGGTGGGGTCTCGAGCAGTTCTTC.

J is TRBJ2-5 and V is TRBV28; 7 bases agree with TRBD1. This CDR3 has 14 amino acids. In germline, CDR1 is MDHEN, CDR2 SYDVKM. V was pared by 0 bases and J by 4 bases, with 2 bases of the junction left unmatched. The CDR3 nucleotides are TGTGCCAGCAGTTTATGGGCAGGGGGAGAGACCCAGTACTTC. Its protein is CASSLWAGGETQYF.

This clone was counted only a few times. The rearrangement uses TRBV24-1 and TRBJ2-1, with TRBD1 identical over 7 bases. There are 15 residues in the CDR3. Losses at the gene ends were 0 bases for V and 7 bases for J; bases not matched to a gene: 5. Per germline, CDR1 KGHDR and CDR2 SFDVKD. Written as DNA, the CDR3 is TGTGCCACCAGTGATTTGAACAGGGGCGCGAATGAGCAGTTCTTC. As protein: CATSDLNRGANEQFF.

The chain carries TRBV9 and TRBJ2-1; D remains ambiguous. Per the germline V gene, CDR1 is SGDLS and CDR2 is YYNGEE. Deletions cut 4 bases from V and 1 base from J, with 12 bases between. This CDR3 contains 15 residues. The CDR3 is CASSPRQGSYNEQFF. CDR3 in DNA: TGTGCCAGCAGCCCGCGGCAAGGTTCCTACAATGAGCAGTTCTTC.

This chain connects TRBV19 to TRBJ2-1; 9 bases are a match to TRBD2. The trim removed 8 bases at V and 5 bases at J, leaving 10 bases unmatched. Per germline, CDR1 LNHDA and CDR2 SQIVND (reference sequence). This CDR3 is 15 amino acids long. As DNA, the CDR3 is TGTGCCAGTGACCCCGGGACTAGCTTCCACAATGAGCAGTTCTTC. Its protein product is CASDPGTSFHNEQFF.

This rearrangement joins TRBV5-4 to TRBJ1-1; D unclear. This CDR3 is built from 15 residues. V was cut by 5 bases and J by 0 bases, with 14 bases left in between. Germline V gene data show CDR1 as SGHNT and CDR2 as YYREEE (reference sequence). CDR3 DNA sequence: TGTGCCAGCAGGGCCCGCAATCAGGTGAACACTGAAGCTTTCTTT. It yields the protein CASRARNQVNTEAFF.

The chain uses TRBV7-2 and TRBJ2-7; 8 bases map to TRBD1. The germline gives CDR1 SGHTA, CDR2 FQGNSA. Losses at the gene ends were 5 bases for V and 4 bases for J; bases not matched to a gene: 1. The CDR3 loop spans 12 amino acids. The chain's CDR3 is CASSDRGYEQYF. As DNA, the CDR3 is TGTGCCAGCAGCGACAGGGGATACGAGCAGTACTTC.

This chain joins TRBV6-6 and TRBJ2-3, with 10 positions matching TRBD1. This CDR3 comprises 16 residues. Germline loops: CDR1 MNHNY, CDR2 SVGAGI (reference sequence). Losses at the gene ends were 0 bases for V and 7 bases for J; bases not matched to a gene: 7. The CDR3 spells CASSYSSTGGAHTQYF. DNA for the CDR3: TGTGCCAGCAGTTACTCGTCGACAGGGGGCGCGCATACGCAGTATTTT.

The chain has TRBV21-1 and TRBJ1-1. TRBV21-1 is a pseudogene locus. This CDR3 has 16 amino acids. The CDR3 region has the DNA TGTGCCAGCAGCCCCGAGGTCGGAGCTTCGAACTCTGAAGCTTTCTTT. This codes for CASSPEVGASNSEAFF.

This chain uses TRBV2 with TRBJ1-4; D is unclear. Between the trimmed V and J ends, which lost 4 bases and 2 bases, there was a span of 5 bases. CDR1 and CDR2 (germline): SNHLY, FYNNEI. This CDR3 has 13 amino acids. The CDR3 bases are TGTGCCAGCAGTGCGTCGACTAATGAAAAACTGTTTTTT. Encoded protein: CASSASTNEKLFF.

This chain uses TRBV14 with TRBJ2-7, with D maybe TRBD2 (6 bases). This CDR3 is built from 14 residues. CDR1 and CDR2 (germline): SGHDN, FVKESK. Trimming shortened V by 2 bases and J by 4 bases, and 12 bases separated the two germline ends. The CDR3, as DNA: TGTGCCAGCAGCCAAAGGGTAGCGGCGTACGAGCAGTACTTC. It yields the protein CASSQRVAAYEQYF.

The table lists this clone with a count of one. The chain carries TRBV3-1 (or the pseudogene TRBV3-2) and TRBJ2-7; D gene ambiguous. Germline V gives CDR1 LGHDT, CDR2 YNNKEL (reference sequence). The CDR3 loop spans 13 amino acids. Trimming took off 4 bases at V and 0 bases at J, with 7 bases between the two ends. CDR3 sequence: CASSPGSSYEQYF. CDR3 DNA: TGTGCCAGCAGCCCTGGCAGCTCCTACGAGCAGTACTTC.

The chain combines TRBV24-1 with TRBJ2-5, with 7 bases aligning to TRBD2. Germline assignment: CDR1 KGHDR and CDR2 SFDVKD. This CDR3 contains 14 residues. J gave up 0 bases and V 5 bases, and 2 bases lay outside the gene matches. The CDR3 sequence: CATSVGGNQETQYF. The CDR3 DNA reads as TGTGCCACCAGTGTGGGAGGGAACCAAGAGACCCAGTACTTC.

The genes are TRBV27 and TRBJ2-5; TRBD1 aligns across 7 bases. CDR1 and CDR2 (germline): MNHEY, SMNVEV (reference sequence). With 2 bases clipped from V and 4 bases from J, the junction kept 1 base outside the gene matches. The CDR3 length is 13 residues. The CDR3 DNA follows: TGTGCCAGCAGTTTACAGGGGGTAGAGACCCAGTACTTC. It specifies CASSLQGVETQYF.

The chain carries TRBV14 and TRBJ2-1; 7 nucleotides line up with TRBD1. Germline V gene sequence: CDR1 SGHDN, CDR2 FVKESK. The CDR3 spans 13 residues. V lost 6 bases, J lost 8 bases, and 7 bases stayed unmatched. In DNA form, the CDR3 reads TGTGCCAGCAGACAGACAGGGCTCCATGAGCAGTTCTTC. This sequence encodes CASRQTGLHEQFF.

This chain uses TRBV19 with TRBJ2-4; 8 positions match TRBD2. Germline values: CDR1 LNHDA, CDR2 SQIVND (reference sequence). V lost 5 bases, J lost 0 bases, and 6 bases stayed unmatched. The length of the CDR3 is 16 residues. In DNA form, the CDR3 reads TGTGCCAGTAGTGCATTAGCGGGACTAGCCAAAAACATTCAGTACTTC. Translated, it gives CASSALAGLAKNIQYF.

Worth noting for this clone: This sample also contains other DNA sequences that code for the same CDR3. This chain links TRBV7-2 with TRBJ2-3, with 8 bases lining up with TRBD2. V lost 2 bases to trimming and J lost 0 bases; unmatched junction nucleotides: 4. The CDR3 loop spans 16 amino acids. CDR1 is SGHTA, CDR2 FQGNSA, per germline. For the CDR3, the DNA is TGTGCCAGCAGCTTAAGATTAGCGGGAAGCACAGATACGCAGTATTTT. As protein: CASSLRLAGSTDTQYF. The full variable domain, with the rest looked up from reference TRBV7-2 and TRBJ2-3, is GAGVSQSPSNKVTEKGKDVELRCDPISGHTALYWYRQSLGQGLEFLIYFQGNSAPDKSGLPSDRFSAERTGGSVSTLTIQRTQQEDSAVYLCASSLRLAGSTDTQYFGPGTRLTVL.

The chain combines TRBV6-5 with TRBJ2-2, with 14 bases identical to TRBD2. This CDR3 contains 14 residues. Germline values: CDR1 MNHEY, CDR2 SVGAGI. V trimming: 7 bases; J trimming: 7 bases; junction bases outside the gene matches: 2. CDR3: CASMGLAGDGELFF. The CDR3 nucleotides are TGTGCCAGCATGGGACTAGCGGGAGACGGGGAGCTGTTTTTT.

This sequence joins TRBV2 and TRBJ2-2; 7 nucleotides match TRBD2. CDR1 SNHLY and CDR2 FYNNEI come from the germline V gene. The CDR3 loop spans 15 amino acids. The V segment lost 8 bases and the J segment 4 bases; nucleotides outside the gene matches: 10. CDR3 in amino acids: CASSREEGTTGELFF. CDR3 nucleotide sequence: TGTGCCAGCTCTCGGGAGGAGGGAACCACCGGGGAGCTGTTTTTT.

The rearrangement uses TRBV28 and TRBJ1-5; TRBD1 matches 7 bases. The CDR3 runs 15 residues. Germline CDR1 is MDHEN and CDR2 is SYDVKM. V lost 5 bases and J lost 3; bases outside the gene matches: 7. CDR3 amino acids: CASSRPGTDNQPQHF. DNA of the CDR3: TGTGCCAGCAGTCGCCCGGGGACAGACAATCAGCCCCAGCATTTT.

This clone has only a few counts. The V gene is TRBV29-1, the J gene TRBJ2-5; 11 bases are shared with TRBD2. Germline CDR1 reads SQVTM; CDR2 reads ANQGSEA. The CDR3 has 12 residues. V was pared by 7 bases and J by 5 bases, with 3 bases of the junction left unmatched. The CDR3: CSALAGGETQYF. In nucleotides, the CDR3 is TGCAGCGCCTTAGCGGGAGGGGAGACCCAGTACTTC. Looking up the rest from reference TRBV29-1 and TRBJ2-5 gives the full variable domain: SAVISQKPSRDICQRGTSLTIQCQVDSQVTMMFWYRQQPGQSLTLIATANQGSEATYESGFVIDKFPISRPNLTFSTLTVSNMSPEDSSIYLCSALAGGETQYFGPGTRLLVL.

J is TRBJ1-5 and V is TRBV29-1; no firm D call. V lost 5 bases to trimming and J lost 0 bases, with 8 bases between them. Germline CDR1 is SQVTM and CDR2 is ANQGSEA. The CDR3 contains 13 residues. The CDR3 here is CSVLASSNQPQHF. The CDR3 DNA reads as TGCAGCGTTCTTGCGAGTAGCAATCAGCCCCAGCATTTT.

This chain connects TRBV7-9 to TRBJ1-4, with a weak D call TRBD1 (6 bases). Trimming removed 2 bases from V and 8 bases from J, with 15 bases in between. Germline-derived CDR1 and CDR2 are SEHNR and FQNEAQ (reference sequence). The CDR3 is made up of 15 amino acids. The CDR3 is CASSLYQGMGEKLFF. The CDR3 region has the DNA TGTGCCAGCAGCTTATATCAGGGGATGGGAGAAAAACTGTTTTTT.

The chain uses TRBV6-5 and TRBJ2-7; no firm D call. The CDR3 is 13 residues long. Germline-derived CDR1 and CDR2 are MNHEY and SVGAGI. The V and J ends lost 2 bases and 3 bases respectively, with 8 bases between them. The chain's CDR3 is CASSYRSVYEQYF. CDR3 in DNA: TGTGCCAGCAGTTACCGCAGTGTCTACGAGCAGTACTTC.

The genes are TRBV28 and TRBJ1-6, with D possibly matching TRBD1 (6 bases). Trimming removed 7 bases from V and 8 bases from J, with 15 bases in between. The CDR3 extends over 14 amino acids. Germline V lookup: CDR1 MDHEN, CDR2 SYDVKM. The CDR3: CASIRRGNDSPLHF. CDR3 coding DNA: TGTGCCAGCATCCGCAGGGGCAACGATTCACCCCTCCACTTT.

The chain couples TRBV4-2 to TRBJ2-3, with TRBD2 identical over 10 bases. Unmatched junction bases numbered 7, after V lost 0 bases and J lost 4 bases. The CDR3 loop spans 17 amino acids. The germline V gene encodes CDR1 LGHNA and CDR2 YNFKEQ. CDR3 coding DNA: TGTGCCAGCAGCCAAGAACGGAGAGCGGGAGGGCCAGATACGCAGTATTTT. Translation gives CASSQERRAGGPDTQYF.